This T cell receptor beta chain was sequenced in a study of cytomegalovirus exposure and HLA in healthy donors (dated by TCRdb to the late 2010s). The study in broad terms: An earlier analysis of fewer than 750 of the donors reported 250 to 350 Gb of sequence data and 117 million unique TCR beta sequences obtained from 150 million to 200 million T cells. About 300 gigabases of sequencing data and approximately 93 million unique TCR sequences were included in an early release covering over 600 HLA-typed donors. Of the approximately 400 genotyped donors, 81% fell in the genetic ancestry cluster associated with self-reported Caucasian donors. The study was designed to test whether signatures of past pathogen exposure could be identified by cataloging public T cell receptors. Using immunosequencing, the study profiled T cell repertoires from fewer than 700 subjects and related those repertoires to cytomegalovirus serostatus. A separate validation cohort of roughly 130 different subjects was used in addition to the approximately 610-subject first cohort. To predict cytomegalovirus infection status, the study brought together high-throughput TCR immunosequencing, statistical association of individual TCRs with disease status, and machine learning. In a later analysis, previously published TCR beta repertoires from several hundred donors were re-analyzed and high-resolution HLA genotyping was added so that TCR occurrence patterns could be studied. Rather than using new phenotypic data, the later analysis identified candidate immune exposures from TCR beta sequences and from how often those sequences occurred across donors. To decide whether each TCR beta V gene segment behaved as functional or pseudogenic, an earlier analysis of 587 of the donors relied on high-throughput TCR beta sequencing. Alongside the repertoire data, information on donor age, sex, ethnicity and CMV serostatus was compiled. Genome-wide SNP genotypes for about three fifths of the 666 donors were used in a later genetic analysis, which treated that subset as a discovery cohort. Every discovery cohort repertoire had been produced on one sequencing platform. Class I and class II HLA loci were covered by the typing at four-digit resolution. The number of donors typed differed by locus, with roughly 620-630 for A, B, C, DRB1 and DQB1, roughly 520 for DQA1, nearly 610 for DPA1, and about 450 for DPB1. Five DR-DQ haplotypes were treated as single units for association and clustering because of strong linkage in the cohort. Among about 390 genotyped donors of the cohort, an average of about 240,000 unique TCR beta nucleotide sequences were sequenced per donor, roughly 20% of them non-productive. Results and caveats for the whole study, not just this receptor: Most CMV-associated TCR beta chains appeared to be HLA-restricted in a later analysis, and the HLA associations seemed to be driven largely by CMV exposure. Three of the identified cytomegalovirus-associated TCR beta chains were confirmed in vitro to be specific for cytomegalovirus antigens. In a later analysis, HLA-associated TCR beta chains showed more clonal expansion and lower generation probabilities than non-associated chains that were equally common. Compared with the roughly 700-donor mean, donors in an Asian-associated ancestry cluster had fewer N-insertions in productive TCRs, according to a later genetic analysis. Strong co-occurrence of HLA alleles, especially DR and DQ, made assigning TCR associations to individual alleles difficult. The presence/absence analyses assumed that sequencing depth was roughly uniform across donors, and that assumption may not be true. At a false discovery rate of 0.05, a later analysis linked 16,000 or so TCR beta sequences to specific HLA alleles. The classifier was reported to diagnose cytomegalovirus status with high specificity and sensitivity in both the original and validation cohorts. HLA typing was unavailable for some donors at each locus, so association tests used only the typed subset. Broadly in line with IMGT annotations, most TCR beta V segments showed up in productive rearrangements about 87% or about 30% of the time in an earlier analysis of around 600 of the donors. Correlated functional status among segregating V segments might reflect linkage disequilibrium, but an unknown experimental factor could not be ruled out. Because counts were too low, roughly 17 rarely observed V segments, including chromosome 9 orphons, were left out of the earlier analysis of approximately 580 of the donors. According to the authors, the approach could potentially be generalized to other disease states and immunological phenotypes. In this cohort, only TCR beta chains were sequenced, and detectable features were limited by the absence of alpha or paired-chain data. A further reported finding was that TCR beta sequences accurately predicted the HLA-A and HLA-B alleles for most subjects in the first cohort. An association between a missense DCLRE1C variant and V-gene and J-gene trimming of TCR beta chains was found in a later genetic analysis and replicated in an independent cohort. The only immune exposure information available for the cohort was CMV serostatus. According to a later analysis, parvovirus B19, influenza, CMV and Epstein-Barr virus appeared linked to several top co-occurrence clusters. In a later analysis, TCR association rates were found to vary across HLA loci, with the most associated TCRs seen for DRB1 alleles and the fewest for HLA-C alleles. The study listed over 150 TCR beta chains as associated with cytomegalovirus. Across donors, most TCR sequences were observed very rarely, whereas some public TCRs were present in many individuals. A cluster of highly shared sequence variants was judged likely to represent a technical artifact of the sequencing pipeline. Because the 87-base-pair reads could not distinguish some IMGT-functional V segments, including TRBV6-2 and TRBV6-3, those segments were excluded.

Concerning this clone itself: Its cognate antigen has yet to be identified. Base qualities were left out, and no much larger clone turns up one base away.

Library prep was done by the immunoSEQ multiplex PCR assay. For the multiplex PCR, a mixture combining 60 forward primers for TCR Vbeta segments and 13 reverse primers for TCR Jbeta segments was used. The CDR3 region of rearranged TCR beta genes was amplified from genomic DNA with a multiplex PCR assay. The amplified TCR beta libraries were sequenced on the Illumina HiSeq System as 87-base-pair reads. Per the source publication's procedure: A later analysis counted some 74 million unique TCR beta chains across the 640 or so repertoires, and some 12 million of these chains were shared by at least two donors. A nearest-neighbor algorithm error-corrected the raw reads and collapsed the reads into unique sequences, merging closely related sequences to remove PCR and sequencing errors. CDR3 sequences were aligned to IMGT reference sequences to assign V, D and J gene segments. For a sequence to be retained, at least a six-nucleotide match to both a V gene segment and a J gene segment was required. A rearrangement was called productive if the CDR3 had no stop codons and remained in frame with V and J, and every other rearrangement was called non-productive. CDR3 was defined according to IMGT convention as the region running from the second conserved V-encoded cysteine to the conserved J-encoded phenylalanine. In an earlier analysis of more than 550 of the donors, sequences lacking an unambiguous match to a single V gene segment were excluded. An earlier analysis of just under 600 of the donors called V segments functional above 56.7% productive rearrangements and segregating when the between-donor standard deviation exceeded 5%. A statistical classification framework was built for diagnosing cytomegalovirus status from the catalog of TCR beta chain sequences. A later analysis assigned V and J genes by comparing TCR nucleotide sequences with IMGT/GENE-DB human TR gene sequences. The TCRdist pipeline was used in a later analysis to assign CDR3 sequences and most-parsimonious VDJ recombination scenarios. In a later analysis, every TCR beta chain was defined by the combination of its CDR3 amino acid sequence and its V-gene family, and reads without a unique V-gene family were dropped. As a way to deal with suspected cross-contamination and a sequencing artifact, a later analysis dropped hundreds of nucleotide sequences that were highly shared and had low generation probability. For each public chain, a later analysis derived a clonal expansion index from normalized ranks of inferred template counts within each repertoire. In a later analysis, generation probabilities were computed with a VDJ recombination model fitted to out-of-frame rearrangements, and the resulting probabilities were checked against IGoR. In a later analysis, hypergeometric tests were used to score TCR-TCR, TCR-HLA and TCR-CMV co-occurrence, with a repertoire-size bias correction applied to TCR pairs. To estimate false discovery rates, a later analysis permuted the HLA or CMV assignments 20 times. In a later analysis, co-occurring TCRs were grouped using DBSCAN, and TCRdist sequence similarity was added for clustering within HLA-allele-positive subsets. Repertoires with fewer than 30,000 or more than 120,000 public chains were left out of co-occurrence clustering, as were a handful of repertoires with anomalous nucleotide sharing. Sourced from immuneACCESS, this table was stored by TCRdb with only in-frame sequences that have V and J called. A share of the clones is absent; for the studies checked, an unresolved V gene accounts for under half, and the remainder has no known explanation. V, J and clone size are taken as reported in that table, and D and trimming were inferred from the DNA itself. A total of about 150,000 clones appear in this sample, around four fifths of them only once. Around 4.8% of the sample goes to the ten largest clones.

Per the germline V gene (reference sequence), SEHNR is the CDR1 and FQNEAQ is the CDR2. The CDR3, from cysteine to phenylalanine, totals 12 residues. Kept here is only the CDR3 DNA, which spans 36 bases and is read in frame from base 1. Deletion took 7 bases off V and 4 bases off J, with a span of 7 bases between the germline ends. The cohort comprised fewer than 700 healthy bone marrow donors. At the time of sampling, every cohort member was nominally healthy, though immune exposures that went unrecorded were likely present. The donor was CMV seropositive and belonged to the group of around 300 seropositive cohort members. A peripheral blood sample was collected from each donor, and TCR beta sequencing was performed on peripheral blood mononuclear cells. The Qiagen DNeasy Blood Extraction Kit was used to extract genomic DNA from the blood cell samples.

The TCR originated in a girl aged 5 to 17 in good health and CMV-seropositive. The material sequenced was PBMCs. The rearrangement combines TRBV7-9 with TRBJ2-2; the D gene identity is not certain. The CDR3 here reads CASTPSTGELFF. Here is the DNA: TGTGCCAGCACCCCGAGCACCGGGGAGCTGTTTTTT.